The 30 T cell receptor beta chains below come from one sample, sequenced in a study of T-cell memory formation after mild COVID-19. TCRdb passed the 5' RACE reads through MiXCR, listing each CDR3 protein once. The sample lists roughly 300,000 distinct CDR3 sequences, 15% to 20% occurring once. The specimen sequenced was PBMCs or a T cell subset sorted from them (not recorded which). The receptor source for this set is a man younger than 35 who had mild COVID-19 (a few samples of this study predate the infection). Cell type and time point are not known.

The chain recombines TRBV10-3 with TRBJ2-3, with TRBD2 identical over 10 bases. Germline V gives CDR1 ENHRY, CDR2 SYGVKD. Trimming cost V 10 bases and J 7 bases; bases outside gene matches: 11. This CDR3 contains 14 residues. CDR3 loop: CATQASGGANTQYF. Here the CDR3 DNA reads TGTGCCACCCAGGCCAGCGGGGGGGCAAATACGCAGTATTTT.

This chain connects TRBV28 to TRBJ1-5; tentatively, D is TRBD1 (5 bases). CDR1 is MDHEN and CDR2 is SYDVKM in the germline V gene. Trimming took 4 bases from V and 0 from J, leaving 13 bases between them. The CDR3 is 16 residues long. The CDR3 region is CASSSLQDYSNQPQHF. CDR3 nucleotide sequence: TGTGCCAGCAGTTCCTTACAGGATTATAGCAATCAGCCCCAGCATTTT.

The CDR3 DNA follows: TGTGCCAGCAGCCAGGAACAGGGAATAGCTTTCTTT. Translating it yields CASSQEQGIAFF. This rearrangement joins TRBV4-2 to TRBJ1-1; the D gene is possibly TRBD1 (6 bases). The CDR3 consists of 12 residues. Germline-derived CDR1 and CDR2 are LGHNA and YNFKEQ. V gave up 3 bases and J gave up 10 bases, with 12 bases separating them.

This chain uses TRBV3-1 with TRBJ2-7, with D unresolved. Germline loops: CDR1 LGHDT, CDR2 YNNKEL (reference sequence). The germline V and J ends were trimmed by 3 bases and 0 bases, with 9 bases remaining between them. The CDR3 sequence is 14 residues long. As DNA, the CDR3 is TGTGCCAGCAGCCACTGGGTCGACTCCTACGAGCAGTACTTC. Protein: CASSHWVDSYEQYF.

This clonotype has just a few counts. This chain uses TRBV4-1 with TRBJ1-1; 7 nucleotides align to TRBD1. Germline V lookup: CDR1 MGHRA, CDR2 YSYEKL. Trimming removed 2 bases from V and 7 bases from J; junction bases left unmatched: 7. This CDR3 is 14 amino acids long. CDR3 nucleotide sequence: TGCGCCAGCAGCCAATTACAGGGGTTCGGTGAAGCTTTCTTT. Translated, it gives CASSQLQGFGEAFF.

This clonotype was recorded a few times. The chain employs TRBV9 and TRBJ2-1; maybe TRBD2 (7 bases). CDR1 SGDLS and CDR2 YYNGEE come from the germline V gene. The V gene lost 3 bases and the J gene lost 3 bases, with 13 bases spanning the gap. The CDR3 is made up of 15 amino acids. The CDR3 loop reads CASSDEGGGYNEQFF. Written as DNA, the CDR3 is TGTGCCAGCAGCGACGAAGGGGGGGGCTACAATGAGCAGTTCTTC. The full variable domain, completed using reference TRBV9 and TRBJ2-1, is DSGVTQTPKHLITATGQRVTLRCSPRSGDLSVYWYQQSLDQGLQFLIQYYNGEERAKGNILERFSAQQFPDLHSELNLSSLELGDSALYFCASSDEGGGYNEQFFGPGTRLTVL.

This clonotype was observed a handful of times. CDR3 DNA: TGTGCCAGCAGCTCCCTAGCAGGGGTCTACGAGCAGTACTTC. It is translated as CASSSLAGVYEQYF. V usage is TRBV7-9 and J usage is TRBJ2-7; maybe TRBD1 (6 bases). Deletions cut 4 bases from V and 3 bases from J, with 13 bases between. The CDR3 contains 14 residues. Germline V lookup: CDR1 SEHNR, CDR2 FQNEAQ (reference sequence).

This rearrangement joins TRBV9 to TRBJ1-1; possible D gene TRBD1, 6 bases. Germline lookup yields CDR1 SGDLS and CDR2 YYNGEE. This CDR3 has 17 residues. V gave up 3 bases and J gave up 1 base, with 19 bases separating them. This chain's CDR3 is CASSGRVRGRSNTEAFF. The CDR3 coding sequence is TGTGCCAGCAGCGGACGCGTCAGGGGAAGATCGAACACTGAAGCTTTCTTT.

The J gene is TRBJ2-5, the V gene TRBV6-5; 7 positions match TRBD1. This CDR3 has 16 amino acids. Trimming removed 2 bases from V and 5 bases from J; junction bases left unmatched: 11. Germline values: CDR1 MNHEY, CDR2 SVGAGI. CDR3 DNA: TGTGCCAGCAGTTACACCGGGACAGAAGGCGGGGAGACCCAGTACTTC. It encodes CASSYTGTEGGETQYF.

The rearrangement uses TRBV6-5 and TRBJ1-6; D is unclear. The CDR3 covers 14 residues. Looked up from germline, CDR1 is MNHEY and CDR2 is SVGAGI. The V end lost 0 bases, the J end lost 16 bases, and 16 bases lay between the germline ends. CDR3 protein: CASSYSNFGFQLHF. The CDR3 DNA is TGTGCCAGCAGTTACTCGAATTTCGGGTTTCAGCTCCACTTT.

This clonotype appeared a few times. This chain links TRBV12-3 or TRBV12-4 with TRBJ2-3, with 8 positions matching TRBD2. CDR3 size: 15 residues. Trimming cost V 3 bases and J 5 bases; bases outside gene matches: 7. The CDR3 region has the DNA TGTGCCAGCAGTTTTGCAGCGGGGGCCCTAGATACGCAGTATTTT. Its protein product is CASSFAAGALDTQYF.

This clonotype occurred a few times. The rearrangement links TRBV6-5 to TRBJ2-3; D remains ambiguous. The V end was cut by 2 bases, the J end by 8 bases, with 8 bases between. Germline lookup yields CDR1 MNHEY and CDR2 SVGAGI. This CDR3 has 12 amino acids. The CDR3 nucleotides read TGTGCCAGCAGTTACGCGCCGAGTACGCAGTATTTT. This translates into CASSYAPSTQYF.

This clonotype was counted at least ten times. This CDR3 reads CASSPSDSNQPQHF. CDR3 nucleotide sequence: TGTGCCAGCAGCCCCAGCGATAGCAATCAGCCCCAGCATTTT. The chain carries TRBV6-6 and TRBJ1-5; no firm D call. The CDR3 consists of 14 residues. The germline gives CDR1 MNHNY, CDR2 SVGAGI (reference sequence). Trimming pared 6 bases from V and 0 bases from J, leaving 9 bases between.

This clonotype was counted a few times. V and J are TRBV18 and TRBJ1-4, with D perhaps matching TRBD1 (5 bases). This CDR3 has 13 amino acids. CDR1 and CDR2 from the germline V gene are KGHSH and LQKENI. V lost 5 bases and J lost 6, with 10 bases in between. For the CDR3, the DNA is TGTGCCAGCTCATCCCAGGGAGATGAAAAACTGTTTTTT. Translated, it gives CASSSQGDEKLFF.

The chain has TRBV18 and TRBJ2-4; no reliable D call. Germline values: CDR1 KGHSH, CDR2 LQKENI. The CDR3 is 12 residues long. Deletions cut 2 bases from V and 4 bases from J, with 3 bases between. The CDR3 sequence: CASSPEKNIQYF. CDR3 nucleotide sequence: TGTGCCAGCTCACCAGAGAAAAACATTCAGTACTTC.

In this sample, this clonotype turned up a few times. DNA for the CDR3: TGTGCCAGCAGTTACTGGACAGGACAAGAAGCTTTCTTT. It encodes CASSYWTGQEAFF. This chain connects TRBV6-5 to TRBJ1-1, with 7 positions matching TRBD1. The CDR3 has 13 amino acids. The V segment lost 1 base and the J segment 8 bases; nucleotides outside the gene matches: 4. Germline lookup yields CDR1 MNHEY and CDR2 SVGAGI.

This clonotype has ten or more counts. The V and J genes are TRBV24-1 and TRBJ2-3, with D perhaps matching TRBD2 (6 bases). Looked up from germline, CDR1 is KGHDR and CDR2 is SFDVKD. This CDR3 has 14 amino acids. Trimming removed 4 bases from V and 3 bases from J, with 10 bases in between. The CDR3 protein is CATSDPAGTDTQYF. The CDR3 region has the DNA TGTGCCACCAGTGACCCGGCGGGAACAGATACGCAGTATTTT.

V gene TRBV30 combines with J gene TRBJ1-1; 9 nucleotides match TRBD1. CDR3 length equals 14 residues. V trimming: 1 base; J trimming: 5 bases; junction bases outside the gene matches: 5. The germline CDR1 and CDR2 sequences are GTSNPN and SVGIG (reference sequence). The CDR3 DNA sequence: TGTGCCTGGAGTGGTAAGACAGGGGGTACTGAAGCTTTCTTT. Translating it yields CAWSGKTGGTEAFF.

This clonotype was picked up many times. This chain joins TRBV5-1 and TRBJ2-3; 8 nucleotides align to TRBD2. Trimming cost V 0 bases and J 5 bases; bases outside gene matches: 8. The CDR3 contains 16 residues. Germline V lookup: CDR1 SGHRS, CDR2 YFSETQ. The CDR3: CASSLDAGGDGDTQYF. In DNA form, the CDR3 reads TGCGCCAGCAGCTTGGATGCGGGGGGCGATGGAGATACGCAGTATTTT.

Ten or more counts support this clonotype. The chain recombines TRBV7-4 with TRBJ2-5; D gene unclear. The ends were cut back, 7 bases at V and 2 bases at J, with 14 bases in the middle. The germline gives CDR1 SGHVT, CDR2 SQSDAQ. This CDR3 contains 14 residues. The CDR3 loop is CASNYRPGQETQYF. CDR3 in DNA: TGTGCCAGCAACTACCGACCCGGACAAGAGACCCAGTACTTC.

This clonotype was detected only a few times. V is TRBV5-1 and J is TRBJ2-5; a weak D match, TRBD2 (5 bases). The CDR3 length is 14 residues. Trimming took off 4 bases at V and 5 bases at J, with 15 bases between the two ends. Germline V gene data show CDR1 as SGHRS and CDR2 as YFSETQ. The CDR3 sequence: CASSPLTSGETQYF. CDR3 nucleotides: TGCGCCAGCAGCCCGCTCACTAGTGGCGAGACCCAGTACTTC.

This clonotype was found a few times. The V gene is TRBV7-6, the J gene TRBJ2-1; 9 bases align to TRBD1. The germline V gene has CDR1 SGHVS and CDR2 FNYEAQ. The CDR3 totals 17 residues. The ends lost 1 base at V and 4 bases at J; junction bases unmatched: 8. CDR3 protein: CASSLGAGTGRYNEQFF. CDR3 bases: TGTGCCAGCAGCTTAGGGGCCGGGACAGGGAGGTACAATGAGCAGTTCTTC.

This clonotype was observed a few times. The chain couples TRBV2 to TRBJ1-2; 7 nucleotides match TRBD1. J gave up 0 bases and V 6 bases, and 7 bases lay outside the gene matches. Germline CDR1 is SNHLY and CDR2 is FYNNEI. The CDR3 length is 15 residues. The CDR3 DNA sequence: TGTGCCAGCAGGAAGCAGGGGGATGCTAACTATGGCTACACCTTC. Encoded protein: CASRKQGDANYGYTF. The whole variable domain, remainder taken from reference TRBV2 and TRBJ1-2, is EPEVTQTPSHQVTQMGQEVILRCVPISNHLYFYWYRQILGQKVEFLVSFYNNEISEKSEIFDDQFSVERPDGSNFTLKIRSTKLEDSAMYFCASRKQGDANYGYTFGSGTRLTVV.

V gene TRBV11-2 combines with J gene TRBJ1-6; possibly TRBD1 for D (6 bases). V was shortened by 1 base and J by 4 bases, with 11 bases between the two germline ends. The CDR3 is made up of 16 amino acids. Germline lookup yields CDR1 SGHAT and CDR2 FQNNGV. Written as DNA, the CDR3 is TGTGCCAGCAGCTTAGGACAGGACCATTATAATTCACCCCTCCACTTT. Residues: CASSLGQDHYNSPLHF.

This clonotype showed up just a few times. This chain uses TRBV6-5 with TRBJ2-5; D is uncertain. V lost 0 bases and J lost 2, with 7 bases in between. The CDR3 is 14 amino acids. CDR1 is MNHEY, CDR2 SVGAGI, per germline. The CDR3 reads CASSYSRRQETQYF. In DNA, the CDR3 is TGTGCCAGCAGTTACTCAAGAAGGCAAGAGACCCAGTACTTC.

This clonotype was observed a few times. CDR3 bases: TGTGCCAGCAGCCACCAGGCAGGCCAGTACTTC. It is translated as CASSHQAGQYF. This chain links TRBV7-2 with TRBJ2-5; D unresolved. The CDR3 runs 11 residues. Trimming stripped 5 bases from V and 10 bases from J, with 11 bases between. The V gene's germline CDR1 is SGHTA and CDR2 FQGNSA.

The chain carries TRBV29-1 and TRBJ1-2; D is perhaps TRBD1 (5 bases). V lost 8 bases and J lost 7, with 17 bases in between. Germline V gene data show CDR1 as SQVTM and CDR2 as ANQGSEA. CDR3 size: 12 residues. CDR3 protein: CSTPGPLFGYTF. The CDR3 nucleotides are TGCAGCACCCCGGGACCGCTGTTTGGCTACACCTTC.

The J gene is TRBJ1-5, the V gene TRBV7-9; D unresolved. The V end lost 1 base, the J end lost 2 bases, and 9 bases lay between the germline ends. Germline V gene lookup returns CDR1 SEHNR and CDR2 FQNEAQ (reference sequence). This CDR3 comprises 15 residues. CDR3 in DNA: TGTGCCAGCAGCTTAGATATAGCTGGCAATCAGCCCCAGCATTTT. It encodes CASSLDIAGNQPQHF.

This clonotype occurred a few times. The V gene is TRBV20-1, the J gene TRBJ2-1, with D possibly TRBD1 on 6 matching bases. The CDR3 is made up of 12 amino acids. V lost 7 bases and J lost 5, with 12 bases in between. The germline CDR1 and CDR2 sequences are DFQATT and SNEGSKA (reference sequence). CDR3 coding DNA: TGCAGTGTGCGAGGGGGTCACAATGAGCAGTTCTTC. This encodes CSVRGGHNEQFF.

The chain joins TRBV6-1 to TRBJ2-2, with D maybe TRBD2 (6 bases). The CDR3 extends over 14 amino acids. V was cut by 6 bases and J by 0 bases, with 8 bases left in between. CDR1 MNHNS and CDR2 SASEGT come from the germline V gene. The CDR3 reads CASRSSANTGELFF. CDR3 sequence (DNA): TGTGCCAGCAGGTCTAGCGCGAACACCGGGGAGCTGTTTTTT.